What follows are 4 T cell receptor beta chains derived from one specimen sequenced in a study of shared clonotypes between healthy human individuals. Sequencing used immunoSEQ multiplex PCR; TCRdb keeps in-frame clones, though not all of them. This sample has over a million clones, with 70% to 80% found just once. Sequencing input: memory CD4+ T cells from PBMCs. Subset in this sample: CD45RA-negative fraction. These receptors were collected from a man in his late teens or twenties in good health. Some clones in this sample may be carry-over from other donors' samples.

The chain recombines TRBV2 with TRBJ2-5; D is uncertain. CDR3 length: 10 residues. V dropped 7 bases and J dropped 6 bases, with 6 bases sitting between them. CDR1 is SNHLY, CDR2 FYNNEI, per germline. CDR3: CASTQKTQYF. DNA for the CDR3: TGTGCCAGCACCCAGAAGACCCAGTACTTC.

The chain is built from TRBV30 and TRBJ2-7; possibly TRBD1 or TRBD2 for D (5 bases each). The CDR3 loop spans 17 amino acids. V dropped 4 bases and J dropped 2 bases, with 24 bases sitting between them. The germline CDR1 and CDR2 sequences are GTSNPN and SVGIG (reference sequence). In DNA, the CDR3 is TGTGCCTGGAACAACTTCAATGTGGGGACGGAAACCTACGAGCAGTACTTC. Amino acid sequence: CAWNNFNVGTETYEQYF.

V and J are TRBV11-2 and TRBJ2-7; 10 bases map to TRBD1. Trimming cost V 6 bases and J 5 bases; bases outside gene matches: 10. The V gene's germline CDR1 is SGHAT and CDR2 FQNNGV. The CDR3 covers 15 residues. The CDR3 here is CASRTIRTGGNEQYF. DNA of the CDR3: TGTGCCAGCAGAACCATCCGGACAGGGGGTAACGAGCAGTACTTC.

V and J are TRBV7-3 and TRBJ1-1, with TRBD1 identical over 8 bases. The CDR3 has 16 residues. With V trimmed by 1 base and J by 4 bases, 8 bases remained unmatched. Germline V gene data show CDR1 as SGHTA and CDR2 as FQGTGA. The CDR3 region has the DNA TGTGCCAGCAGCTTAAATGCAGGGGGCTCCTTCACTGAAGCTTTCTTT. Its protein product is CASSLNAGGSFTEAFF. The full variable domain, rest sourced from reference TRBV7-3 and TRBJ1-1, is GAGVSQTPSNKVTEKGKYVELRCDPISGHTALYWYRQSLGQGPEFLIYFQGTGAADDSGLPNDRFFAVRPEGSVSTLKIQRTERGDSAVYLCASSLNAGGSFTEAFFGQGTRLTVV.